This TCR beta chain comes out of a study of regulatory T cells in long-lasting Graves disease. Study background: For under 3 months, newly diagnosed Graves' patients had been taking antithyroid drugs. Findings and limits, study-wide: Those with persistent Graves' had less TCR diversity than newly diagnosed patients.

Relying on iRepertoire HTBI primers and Arm-PCR of CDR3 regions, the team built TCR beta libraries. TCRdb reprocessed the multiplex PCR reads with MiXCR, giving one entry per CDR3 protein. This sample carries roughly 430,000 distinct CDR3 sequences, around 17% of them seen once, and the ten largest clones take about 10%. This clonotype was counted many times. What it binds is not known. As to time point: newly diagnosed GD, antithyroid drugs for less than 3 months. PBMC-extracted RNA yielded the TCR library. EDTA tubes collected roughly 10 milliliters of peripheral blood. The CDR3 totals 12 residues. The germline gives CDR1 KGHSH, CDR2 LQKENI. Trimming at V came to 3 bases and at J to 13 bases, leaving 4 bases not matched to a gene. The same data also contributed to another study, on T cells in Graves' hyperthyroidism and ophthalmopathy. That work adds: Reasons for excluding patients were uncontrolled infection, other autoimmune disease, pregnancy or lactation.

The chain has TRBV18 and TRBJ2-1, with TRBD1 matching 9 bases. The sequences come from peripheral blood mononuclear cells (PBMCs), collected at new diagnosis, from a patient treated with antithyroid drugs. The sequence derives from a woman in her thirties with Graves disease. The chain's CDR3 is CASSPRDRDQFF. CDR3 nucleotides: TGTGCCAGCTCACCGAGGGACAGGGACCAGTTCTTC.